What follows are 7 T cell receptor beta chains derived from one specimen sequenced in a study of T cells in localized non-small cell lung cancer. Repertoires were generated with immunoSEQ multiplex PCR, while TCRdb's copy carries only in-frame clones and drops some. The table has tens of thousands of clones, about 90% seen once. The sequencing used peripheral blood, collected before any cancer treatment. These receptors were collected from a female donor aged 60 or older with stage I squamous cell lung carcinoma.

This chain uses TRBV6-4 with TRBJ1-2; no clear D gene. Trimming took off 3 bases at V and 5 bases at J, with 16 bases between the two ends. The CDR3 has 15 amino acids. Looked up from germline, CDR1 is MRHNA and CDR2 is SNTAGT. The CDR3 region is CASSENAGTAYGYTF. As DNA, the CDR3 is TGTGCCAGCAGTGAAAACGCGGGTACAGCATATGGCTACACCTTC.

V gene TRBV18 combines with J gene TRBJ2-2; D is unclear. This CDR3 region has 13 residues. Per the germline V gene, CDR1 is KGHSH and CDR2 is LQKENI. Trimming removed 0 bases from V and 6 bases from J, with 5 bases in between. CDR3 amino acids: CASSPPMSGELFF. As DNA, the CDR3 is TGTGCCAGCTCACCACCTATGTCCGGGGAGCTGTTTTTT.

This chain uses TRBV4-3 with TRBJ2-3; no firm D call. The CDR3 covers 14 residues. Trimming shortened V by 4 bases and J by 2 bases, and 10 bases separated the two germline ends. The germline V gene has CDR1 LGHNA and CDR2 YSLEER. The CDR3 sequence: CASSPVSSTDTQYF. The DNA for the CDR3 is TGCGCCAGCAGCCCAGTGTCCTCCACAGATACGCAGTATTTT.

The V call is TRBV11-2, the J call TRBJ2-1; D not certain. The CDR3 length is 15 residues. The germline V and J ends were trimmed by 0 bases and 5 bases, with 11 bases remaining between them. Germline CDR1 reads SGHAT; CDR2 reads FQNNGV. CDR3 loop: CASSLDVWQNNEQFF. The CDR3 coding sequence is TGTGCCAGCAGCTTAGATGTATGGCAGAACAATGAGCAGTTCTTC. Using reference TRBV11-2 and TRBJ2-1 for the parts outside the CDR3, the full variable domain is EAGVAQSPRYKIIEKRQSVAFWCNPISGHATLYWYQQILGQGPKLLIQFQNNGVVDDSQLPKDRFSAERLKGVDSTLKIQPAKLEDSAVYLCASSLDVWQNNEQFFGPGTRLTVL.

V gene TRBV7-3 combines with J gene TRBJ2-1, with 7 positions matching TRBD2. CDR3 length: 14 amino acids. The trim removed 1 base at V and 8 bases at J, leaving 5 bases unmatched. Germline assignment: CDR1 SGHTA and CDR2 FQGTGA. The CDR3 DNA is TGTGCCAGCAGCTTAATAGCGGGTGTGGATGAGCAGTTCTTC. It codes for CASSLIAGVDEQFF.

In this sample, this clone turned up a few times. V is TRBV5-1 and J is TRBJ1-1; D call uncertain. The CDR3 has 15 residues. With 0 bases removed from V and 3 bases from J, the gap between germline ends came to 12 bases. Germline CDR1 is SGHRS and CDR2 is YFSETQ. The CDR3 loop reads CASSLGRGGYTEAFF. In DNA form, the CDR3 reads TGCGCCAGCAGCTTGGGGCGGGGAGGGTACACTGAAGCTTTCTTT.

V and J are TRBV21-1 and TRBJ2-4; the table's D call TRBD1 went unverified against the DNA. TRBV21-1 is noted as a pseudogene. The CDR3 consists of 18 residues. CDR3 bases: TGTGCCAGCAGCAGACCCCAGGGGGAAGTCTCTAAAGCGGACATTCAGTACTTC. Translated, it gives CASSRPQGEVSKADIQYF.